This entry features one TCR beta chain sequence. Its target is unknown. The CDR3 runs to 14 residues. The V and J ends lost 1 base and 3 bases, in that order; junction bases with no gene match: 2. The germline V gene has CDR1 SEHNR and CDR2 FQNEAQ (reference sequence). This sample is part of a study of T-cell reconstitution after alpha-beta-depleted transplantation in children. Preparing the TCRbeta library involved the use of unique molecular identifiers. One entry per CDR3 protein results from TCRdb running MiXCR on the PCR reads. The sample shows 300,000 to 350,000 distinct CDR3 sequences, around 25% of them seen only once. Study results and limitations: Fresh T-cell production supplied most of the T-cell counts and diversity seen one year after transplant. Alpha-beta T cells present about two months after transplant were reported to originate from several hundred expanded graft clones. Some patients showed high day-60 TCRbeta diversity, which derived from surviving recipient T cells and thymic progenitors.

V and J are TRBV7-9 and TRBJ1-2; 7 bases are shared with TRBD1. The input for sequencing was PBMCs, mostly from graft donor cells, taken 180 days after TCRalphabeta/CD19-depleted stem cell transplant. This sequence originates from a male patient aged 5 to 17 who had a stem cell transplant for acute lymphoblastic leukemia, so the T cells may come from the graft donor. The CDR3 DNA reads TGTGCCAGCAGCTTAGTCGGGACAGACTATGGCTACACCTTC. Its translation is CASSLVGTDYGYTF. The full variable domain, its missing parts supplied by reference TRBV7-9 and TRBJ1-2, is DTGVSQNPRHKITKRGQNVTFRCDPISEHNRLYWYRQTLGQGPEFLTYFQNEAQLEKSRLLSDRFSAERPKGSFSTLEIQRTEQGDSAMYLCASSLVGTDYGYTFGSGTRLTVV.